This T cell receptor (beta chain) emerged from a study of identical twins. A universal primer site was created by template switching, with the cDNA bearing unique molecular identifiers. In TCRdb, the 5' RACE reads were re-called with MiXCR into one record per CDR3 protein. The sample consists of approximately 220,000 distinct CDR3 sequences, approximately 7.8% of them appearing once. Study-level points and caveats: Sequences that were out-of-frame, alpha and twin-shared displayed an excess of low generation probability. Conclusions were drawn cross-sectionally by statistical analysis, without following the same donors.

The V end was cut by 1 base, the J end by 8 bases, with 13 bases between. Germline assignment: CDR1 SGHRS and CDR2 YFSETQ. This CDR3 has 14 amino acids. This clonotype was counted a few times. What it binds is not known. This same sample was also taken into another study, of yellow fever vaccine responses in identical twins.

The rearrangement links TRBV5-1 to TRBJ2-1, with D unresolved. The sequenced sample was CD8+ T cells sorted from blood. This clonotype was obtained from a woman under 30 in good health. This CDR3 is CASSLNGVRDEQFF. The CDR3 DNA sequence: TGCGCCAGCAGCTTGAACGGCGTAAGGGATGAGCAGTTCTTC.